The rows below give T cell receptor beta chains drawn from one sample of a study of blood T cell repertoires in COVID-19. Measured with immunoSEQ multiplex PCR; TCRdb has only the in-frame clones, and not every one. The table includes 39,000 or so clones, roughly nine tenths detected once. The sample was peripheral blood. The receptors were gathered from a human donor in a cohort sampled during active COVID-19. Both conserved end residues are part of each CDR3. A D gene is named only where the DNA matches it firmly. Clone size appears in some rows only: once, few, many, or a class for an expanded clone.

clone size	V gene	J gene	D gene	CDR3 DNA	CDR3 protein
.	TRBV9	TRBJ1-2	.	TGTGCCAGCAGCGTAGTAGATAACTATGGCTACACCTTC	CASSVVDNYGYTF
few	TRBV4-3	TRBJ1-1	.	TGCGCCAGCAGCTCGGACAGGAACACTGAAGCTTTCTTT	CASSSDRNTEAFF
.	TRBV3-1/TRBV3-2	TRBJ2-7	.	TGTGCCAGCAGCCAGGACAACTCTTTCTCCTACGAGCAGTACTTC	CASSQDNSFSYEQYF
.	TRBV19	TRBJ2-3	.	TGTGCCAGTAGTATGAGCACCGCCACAGATACGCAGTATTTT	CASSMSTATDTQYF
.	TRBV27	TRBJ1-4	.	TGTGCCAGCAAACGCGACAGCATGCTTAATGAAAAACTGTTTTTT	CASKRDSMLNEKLFF
.	TRBV7-8	TRBJ2-5	.	TGTGCCAGCAGCCCCAGTTTTTCGGAGACCCAGTACTTC	CASSPSFSETQYF
.	TRBV5-1	TRBJ2-5	.	TGCGCCAGCACCCCTTGGGGGCAGGGGGGTCAAGAGACCCAGTACTTC	CASTPWGQGGQETQYF
few	TRBV18	TRBJ1-2	TRBD1	TGTGCCAGCTCACCCCTCGGGCAGGGGGGTGCCTATGGCTACACCTTC	CASSPLGQGGAYGYTF
.	TRBV3-1/TRBV3-2	TRBJ2-1	.	TGTGCCAGCAGCCCACCCTCCTCATGGGGGCGGGGGTATATTGATGAGCAGTTCTTC	CASSPPSSWGRGYIDEQFF
.	TRBV7-6	TRBJ1-2	TRBD1	TGTGCCAGCAGCTTAGCGCCGGGACAGGGGGGCTCCCTCTATGGCTACACCTTC	CASSLAPGQGGSLYGYTF
.	TRBV7-2	TRBJ2-3	TRBD2	TGTGCCAGCAGCTTACTACTAGCGGGGGGTGCAGATACGCAGTATTTT	CASSLLLAGGADTQYF
.	TRBV19	TRBJ2-5	TRBD2	TGTGCCACCACCGAGCGGGGGGGTTTTTTGTACCAAGAGACCCAGTACTTC	CATTERGGFLYQETQYF
.	TRBV10-3	TRBJ1-1	TRBD1	TGTGCCATCAGAGCGGCCGGACAGGGCGACGAGGCTTTCTTT	CAIRAAGQGDEAFF
.	TRBV9	TRBJ1-4	.	TGTGCCAGCAGCCGGACTGCCTCCGGTAATGAAAAACTGTTTTTT	CASSRTASGNEKLFF
.	TRBV6-5	TRBJ2-3	.	TGTGCCAGCACCAAGGACTCCTCTTCGACGCAGTATTTT	CASTKDSSSTQYF
.	TRBV19	TRBJ1-5	.	TGTGCCAGTAACGGACAGATCCTGGAGCCCCAGCATTTT	CASNGQILEPQHF
.	TRBV4-1	TRBJ2-3	.	TGCGCCAGCAGCCAAGATAATGGTGCGGGAGATACGCAGTATTTT	CASSQDNGAGDTQYF
.	TRBV30	TRBJ2-2	.	TGTGCCTGGAGTGTAACAAACACCGGGGAGCTGTTTTTT	CAWSVTNTGELFF
.	TRBV6-6	TRBJ2-7	TRBD1	TGTGCCAGCAGTTACCCGCGACAGGGCAGGACCTACGAGCAGTACTTC	CASSYPRQGRTYEQYF
.	TRBV19	TRBJ1-2	.	TGTGCCAGTAGTCTGGCATCCGATAACTATGGCTACACCTTC	CASSLASDNYGYTF
.	TRBV7-8	TRBJ2-7	TRBD2	TGTGCCAGCAGCTCTCCGGGACTAGCGGATCCCTACGAGCAGTACTTC	CASSSPGLADPYEQYF
once	TRBV18	TRBJ2-5	TRBD2	TGTGCCAGCTCACCACCGGCCCTAGCGGAGGGGATAGAGACCCAGTACTTC	CASSPPALAEGIETQYF
.	TRBV7-6	TRBJ2-3	TRBD2	TGTGCCAGCAGCCCCCACCCGCGGGGGAACACAGATACGCAGTATTTT	CASSPHPRGNTDTQYF
.	TRBV28	TRBJ1-2	TRBD1	TGTGCCAGCAGATTTGGGACAGGGGTCGGCTACACCTTC	CASRFGTGVGYTF
.	TRBV2	TRBJ1-6	.	TGTGCCAGCAGTAGGACAGTAAATTCACCCCTCCACTTT	CASSRTVNSPLHF
.	TRBV10-3	TRBJ2-1	TRBD2	TGTGCCACCAGCGGGGGGGCGTCCTACAATGAGCAGTTCTTC	CATSGGASYNEQFF
.	TRBV30	TRBJ2-2	TRBD2	TGTGCCTGGACAGGGACTAGCGGGGGTTCCGGGGAGCTGTTTTTT	CAWTGTSGGSGELFF
.	TRBV7-9	TRBJ1-2	.	TGTGCCAGCAGCTTCGGACAGTCGGCTGGCTACACCTTC	CASSFGQSAGYTF
.	TRBV27	TRBJ2-2	.	TGTGCCAGCAGTTGGCCGGGAAGCAGCGGGGAGCTGTTTTTT	CASSWPGSSGELFF
few	TRBV15	TRBJ1-2	.	TGTGCCACCAGCAGAGCCGGGTTTAACTATGGCTACACCTTC	CATSRAGFNYGYTF
.	TRBV29-1	TRBJ1-6	.	TGCAGCGTTCAGGATACATCCTATAATTCACCCCTCCACTTT	CSVQDTSYNSPLHF
.	TRBV6-5	TRBJ2-3	TRBD1	TGTGCCAGCAGCGAGACAGGGAGCAGCACAGATACGCAGTATTTT	CASSETGSSTDTQYF
few	TRBV6-5	TRBJ2-7	TRBD1	TGTGCCAGCAGGCGAAGGGACAGGGGGTACGAGCAGTACTTC	CASRRRDRGYEQYF
.	TRBV19	TRBJ1-2	.	TGTGCCAGTAGTATAGCTCATGGCTACACCTTC	CASSIAHGYTF
once	TRBV29-1	TRBJ2-1	.	TGCAGCGCCGGGGGTGGGGCAGGGAGAAACAATGAGCAGTTCTTC	CSAGGGAGRNNEQFF
.	TRBV24-1	TRBJ2-3	.	TGTGCCACCAGTGACCCCGTCACAGATACGCAGTATTTT	CATSDPVTDTQYF
.	TRBV19	TRBJ2-2	TRBD2	TGTGCCAGTAGTATACTAGCGGGAGGAGTGGGGGCCGGGGAGCTGTTTTTT	CASSILAGGVGAGELFF
.	TRBV5-1	TRBJ2-1	TRBD2	TGCGCCAGCAGCTTGGCTAGCGGGGACTTCTCCTACAATGAGCAGTTCTTC	CASSLASGDFSYNEQFF
once	TRBV14	TRBJ1-2	.	TGTGCCAGCAGCCAAACGCGGGGTGGCTCCTATGGCTACACCTTC	CASSQTRGGSYGYTF
.	TRBV3-1/TRBV3-2	TRBJ2-1	TRBD2	TGTGCCAGCAGCCAGCTCGGACTAGCGGGAGGCTTATACAATGAGCAGTTCTTC	CASSQLGLAGGLYNEQFF
.	TRBV11-2	TRBJ1-1	.	TGTGCCAGCAGCTTAATGGTAGCTACTGAAGCTTTCTTT	CASSLMVATEAFF
.	TRBV19	TRBJ2-1	.	TGTGCCAGTAGTACCCTCTCGGGCTACAATGAGCAGTTCTTC	CASSTLSGYNEQFF
.	TRBV5-6	TRBJ1-1	TRBD1	TGTGCCAGCAGCTTGGGACAGGGATACACTGAAGCTTTCTTT	CASSLGQGYTEAFF
.	TRBV15	TRBJ1-3	.	TGTGCCACCAGCAGAGAGTTCCCGGGGGGTGGAAACACCATATATTTT	CATSREFPGGGNTIYF
.	TRBV11-2	TRBJ2-2	.	TGTGCCACGGGGGACGGGGAGCTGTTTTTT	CATGDGELFF
.	TRBV7-2	TRBJ1-5	TRBD1	TGTGCCAGCAGCTTAGGGACAGGGAGGGATCAGCCCCAGCATTTT	CASSLGTGRDQPQHF